Listed below are T cell receptor beta chains from one sample, sequenced in a study of sequential checkpoint blockade in melanoma. Only in-frame clones appear in the TCRdb table, and some are missing; sequencing was by immunoSEQ multiplex PCR. The sample has fewer than 30,000 clones, 83% seen once. Sequencing used CD8+ T cells sorted from blood (inferred from file names), obtained from a patient given nivolumab and ipilimumab in sequence. Every receptor here comes from a human donor with melanoma. Each CDR3 is given with its conserved first and last residue. D genes are given only for firm matches. Clone sizes are given selectively: once, few, many, or a class where the clone is expanded.

j_gene: TRBJ1-1
d_gene: TRBD1
abundance: few
v_gene: TRBV30
CDR3nt: TGTGCCTGGGGCAGGGGGCTTTCGAACACTGAAGCTTTCTTT
CDR3aa: CAWGRGLSNTEAFF

j_gene: TRBJ2-7
d_gene: TRBD1
abundance: .
v_gene: TRBV27
CDR3nt: TGTGCCAGCAGTTTGGGGACAGGGGGGTCCTACGAGCAGTACTTC
CDR3aa: CASSLGTGGSYEQYF

j_gene: TRBJ2-7
d_gene: TRBD1
abundance: .
v_gene: TRBV11-2
CDR3nt: TGTGCCAGCAGCCTCGGGACAGGCTACGAGCAGTACTTC
CDR3aa: CASSLGTGYEQYF

j_gene: TRBJ2-5
d_gene: .
abundance: .
v_gene: TRBV7-9
CDR3nt: TGTGCCAGCAGCTTAGGCAGGGGACAAGAGACCCAGTACTTC
CDR3aa: CASSLGRGQETQYF

j_gene: TRBJ1-1
d_gene: .
abundance: .
v_gene: TRBV7-3
CDR3nt: TGTGCCAGCAGCTCTCAGGGTGGTACGGCTGAAGCTTTCTTT
CDR3aa: CASSSQGGTAEAFF

j_gene: TRBJ2-1
d_gene: .
abundance: once
v_gene: TRBV7-2
CDR3nt: TGTGCCAGCAGCCCCGAACTCCCGCTAGCGAATGAGCAGTTCTTC
CDR3aa: CASSPELPLANEQFF

j_gene: TRBJ2-5
d_gene: .
abundance: .
v_gene: TRBV7-8
CDR3nt: TGTGCCAGCAGCTTTGACAGCTTACAAGAGACCCAGTACTTC
CDR3aa: CASSFDSLQETQYF

j_gene: TRBJ1-2
d_gene: TRBD1
abundance: .
v_gene: TRBV12-5
CDR3nt: TGTGCTAGTGGTTTTTGGACAGGGTTTGGAGCTAACTATGGCTACACCTTC
CDR3aa: CASGFWTGFGANYGYTF

j_gene: TRBJ1-4
d_gene: .
abundance: once
v_gene: TRBV7-2
CDR3nt: TGTGCCAGCAGCTGGTCCCGGGCAACTAATGAAAAACTGTTTTTT
CDR3aa: CASSWSRATNEKLFF

j_gene: TRBJ2-2
d_gene: .
abundance: .
v_gene: TRBV19
CDR3nt: TGTGCCAGTAGTATTACTAGCCCGGGGGAGCTGTTTTTT
CDR3aa: CASSITSPGELFF

j_gene: TRBJ2-7
d_gene: .
abundance: .
v_gene: TRBV19
CDR3nt: TGTGCCAGTAGTTGGCGACTCCGAGACGAGCAGTACTTC
CDR3aa: CASSWRLRDEQYF

j_gene: TRBJ2-7
d_gene: TRBD1
abundance: .
v_gene: TRBV9
CDR3nt: TGTGCCAGCAGCGCCAATGGACAGGGCGCTAGGTCTGGTGAGCAGTACTTC
CDR3aa: CASSANGQGARSGEQYF

j_gene: TRBJ2-7
d_gene: .
abundance: .
v_gene: TRBV15
CDR3nt: TGTGCCACCAGCAGAGAAGGGGCTGGCGAGCAGTACTTC
CDR3aa: CATSREGAGEQYF

j_gene: TRBJ1-1
d_gene: .
abundance: .
v_gene: TRBV19
CDR3nt: TGTGCCAGTAGTTCCTCCTCGGGGGCTGAAGCTTTCTTT
CDR3aa: CASSSSSGAEAFF

j_gene: TRBJ2-7
d_gene: TRBD2
abundance: .
v_gene: TRBV7-7
CDR3nt: TGTGCTAGCAGCCACGGACTAGCGGGATATGAGCAGTACTTC
CDR3aa: CASSHGLAGYEQYF

j_gene: TRBJ2-7
d_gene: .
abundance: once
v_gene: TRBV28
CDR3nt: TGTTCTGCCGCCTCTAGCAGCAACTTGATCTACGAGCAGTACTTC
CDR3aa: CSAASSSNLIYEQYF

j_gene: TRBJ2-2
d_gene: TRBD1
abundance: .
v_gene: TRBV9
CDR3nt: TGTGCCAGCAGCGGGACAGGGGCGAACACCGGGGAGCTGTTTTTT
CDR3aa: CASSGTGANTGELFF

j_gene: TRBJ1-4
d_gene: .
abundance: .
v_gene: TRBV15
CDR3nt: TGTGCCACCAGCAAAACCAGCGGACGGGGGGATGAAAAACTGTTTTTT
CDR3aa: CATSKTSGRGDEKLFF

j_gene: TRBJ2-7
d_gene: TRBD2
abundance: few
v_gene: TRBV4-1
CDR3nt: TGCGCCAGCAGCCCTGGTCTAGCGGGAACCGGGGGGGAGCAGTACTTC
CDR3aa: CASSPGLAGTGGEQYF

j_gene: TRBJ1-1
d_gene: TRBD1
abundance: .
v_gene: TRBV7-3
CDR3nt: TGTGCCAGCAGCTGGACAGGAAGCACTGAAGCTTTCTTT
CDR3aa: CASSWTGSTEAFF

j_gene: TRBJ1-2
d_gene: TRBD1
abundance: .
v_gene: TRBV4-3
CDR3nt: TGCGCCAGCAGCCAATCGACAGGGGATGGCTACACCTTC
CDR3aa: CASSQSTGDGYTF

j_gene: TRBJ1-1
d_gene: TRBD1
abundance: .
v_gene: TRBV30
CDR3nt: TGTGCCTGGAGTGTAGTAGGAACAGGGGTGGGGAACACTGAAGCTTTCTTT
CDR3aa: CAWSVVGTGVGNTEAFF

j_gene: TRBJ2-7
d_gene: .
abundance: .
v_gene: TRBV19
CDR3nt: TGTGCCAGTAGTATAGAAGCCAACTTCTACGAGCAGTACTTC
CDR3aa: CASSIEANFYEQYF

j_gene: TRBJ1-1
d_gene: TRBD1
abundance: few
v_gene: TRBV7-7
CDR3nt: TGTGCCAGCAGCCCGACAGGGGGCACTGAAGCTTTCTTT
CDR3aa: CASSPTGGTEAFF

j_gene: TRBJ2-7
d_gene: TRBD1
abundance: .
v_gene: TRBV27
CDR3nt: TGTGCCAGCAGTTCGACAGGGGGCGCATACGACGAGCAGTACTTC
CDR3aa: CASSSTGGAYDEQYF

j_gene: TRBJ1-2
d_gene: .
abundance: .
v_gene: TRBV9
CDR3nt: TGTGCCAGCAGTAGGGGGGAGGGCTATGGCTACACCTTC
CDR3aa: CASSRGEGYGYTF

j_gene: TRBJ1-1
d_gene: TRBD1
abundance: .
v_gene: TRBV27
CDR3nt: TGTGCCAGCAGTAGAGGACAGGGTGGTTCGAAAAACACTGAAGCTTTCTTT
CDR3aa: CASSRGQGGSKNTEAFF

j_gene: TRBJ2-1
d_gene: .
abundance: .
v_gene: TRBV7-9
CDR3nt: TGTGCCAGCAGCCCTGACTATCGTGAGCAGTTCTTC
CDR3aa: CASSPDYREQFF

j_gene: TRBJ2-7
d_gene: TRBD2
abundance: .
v_gene: TRBV7-2
CDR3nt: TGTGCCAGCAGCCACGGGACTAGCGGGGGCTACGAGCAGTACTTC
CDR3aa: CASSHGTSGGYEQYF

j_gene: TRBJ2-7
d_gene: TRBD1
abundance: .
v_gene: TRBV27
CDR3nt: TGTGCCAGCAGTTCCCGCCGGGACAGGGGATACTACGAGCAGTACTTC
CDR3aa: CASSSRRDRGYYEQYF

j_gene: TRBJ1-1
d_gene: TRBD1
abundance: once
v_gene: TRBV19
CDR3nt: TGTGCCAGTAGTCTTCAGGGGGTCTATGAAGCTTTCTTT
CDR3aa: CASSLQGVYEAFF

j_gene: TRBJ1-2
d_gene: .
abundance: .
v_gene: TRBV6-5
CDR3nt: TGTGCCAGCAGGGACGGGGGGGGTGGCTACACCTTC
CDR3aa: CASRDGGGGYTF

j_gene: TRBJ1-1
d_gene: .
abundance: .
v_gene: TRBV13
CDR3nt: TGTGCCAGCAGCACCCTGACAGCGATGAACACTGAAGCTTTCTTT
CDR3aa: CASSTLTAMNTEAFF

j_gene: TRBJ2-7
d_gene: .
abundance: .
v_gene: TRBV29-1
CDR3nt: TGCAGCGTTGTGATGAGACACTCCTACGAGCAGTACTTC
CDR3aa: CSVVMRHSYEQYF

j_gene: TRBJ1-2
d_gene: TRBD1
abundance: .
v_gene: TRBV9
CDR3nt: TGTGCCAGCAGCGTAGGCGACAGGGGTGGTGGTGGCTACACCTTC
CDR3aa: CASSVGDRGGGGYTF

j_gene: TRBJ2-3
d_gene: TRBD2
abundance: few
v_gene: TRBV5-5
CDR3nt: TGTGCCAGCCCTCCCCTCGGGGGGGCGACAGATACGCAGTATTTT
CDR3aa: CASPPLGGATDTQYF

j_gene: TRBJ2-3
d_gene: TRBD2
abundance: once
v_gene: TRBV12-5
CDR3nt: TGTGCTAGTGGTTTGGTACTGGGACAGCGGGGGGGCGAGGGCACAGATACGCAGTATTTT
CDR3aa: CASGLVLGQRGGEGTDTQYF

j_gene: TRBJ2-7
d_gene: TRBD1
abundance: .
v_gene: TRBV6-1
CDR3nt: TGTGCCAGCAGTGAGGTCCCGACAGGGTACTACGAGCAGTACTTC
CDR3aa: CASSEVPTGYYEQYF

j_gene: TRBJ2-7
d_gene: TRBD1
abundance: few
v_gene: TRBV7-9
CDR3nt: TGTGCCAGCAGCCCCACAGGGGGCTACGAGCAGTACTTC
CDR3aa: CASSPTGGYEQYF

j_gene: TRBJ2-1
d_gene: TRBD2
abundance: .
v_gene: TRBV2
CDR3nt: TGTGCCAGCAGTGAGGATAGCGGGGGGGCCGATATCGGGGATGAGCAGTTCTTC
CDR3aa: CASSEDSGGADIGDEQFF

j_gene: TRBJ2-1
d_gene: .
abundance: .
v_gene: TRBV2
CDR3nt: TGTGCCAGCAGTGAAGGGTGGGGGGACTACAATGAGCAGTTCTTC
CDR3aa: CASSEGWGDYNEQFF

j_gene: TRBJ2-1
d_gene: .
abundance: .
v_gene: TRBV4-3
CDR3nt: TGCGCCAGCAGCATAGACTACAATGAGCAGTTCTTC
CDR3aa: CASSIDYNEQFF

j_gene: TRBJ1-1
d_gene: .
abundance: .
v_gene: TRBV5-1
CDR3nt: TGCGCCAGCAGCTTGGCCTGGGAAGGGGCAGTCACTGAAGCTTTCTTT
CDR3aa: CASSLAWEGAVTEAFF

j_gene: TRBJ2-5
d_gene: TRBD2
abundance: .
v_gene: TRBV11-2
CDR3nt: TGTGCCAGCAGCTCAATGGGACTAGCGGGGGATCAAGAGACCCAGTACTTC
CDR3aa: CASSSMGLAGDQETQYF

j_gene: TRBJ2-7
d_gene: .
abundance: .
v_gene: TRBV4-3
CDR3nt: TGCGCCAGCAGCCAAGATCTATTCGGGGGAGACGAGCAGTACTTC
CDR3aa: CASSQDLFGGDEQYF

j_gene: TRBJ2-7
d_gene: TRBD2
abundance: .
v_gene: TRBV27
CDR3nt: TGTGCCAGCAGTTCGGGACTAGCGGGCTTCGGCTACGAGCAGTACTTC
CDR3aa: CASSSGLAGFGYEQYF

j_gene: TRBJ2-7
d_gene: .
abundance: .
v_gene: TRBV4-2
CDR3nt: TGTGCCAGCAGCTTGGGGGCAGGGGACTACGAGCAGTACTTC
CDR3aa: CASSLGAGDYEQYF

j_gene: TRBJ2-5
d_gene: .
abundance: .
v_gene: TRBV28
CDR3nt: TGTGCCAGCAGCTCTAGACTGGAAGAGACCCAGTACTTC
CDR3aa: CASSSRLEETQYF

j_gene: TRBJ2-1
d_gene: TRBD1
abundance: .
v_gene: TRBV4-3
CDR3nt: TGCGCCAGCAGCCAAGTGTGGGACAGATCCAACTCTTACAATGAGCAGTTCTTC
CDR3aa: CASSQVWDRSNSYNEQFF

j_gene: TRBJ2-2
d_gene: .
abundance: .
v_gene: TRBV7-9
CDR3nt: TGTGCCAGCAGCCATTATGTCGGGGGACGCGGCACCGGGGAGCTGTTTTTT
CDR3aa: CASSHYVGGRGTGELFF